This record looks at one TCR beta chain sequence and its context. Its antigen specificity is not known. No base-level quality is on record; no much larger clone is a single base apart. This entry comes from a study of T cells in localized non-small cell lung cancer (dated by TCRdb to 2020 to 2022). For context, the study as a whole: T cell repertoires of hundreds of early-stage NSCLC patients were analyzed, with tumors being compared against uninvolved tumor-adjacent lungs. All 236 NSCLC patients in the cohort were treatment-naive and had localized lung tumors that were resected. Of the NSCLC patients, around 130 were male and about a hundred were female, and the mean age was approximately 66 years.

At diagnosis, peripheral blood, uninvolved tumor-adjacent lung and tumor were collected and stored as a combination of fresh-frozen and FFPE material. For TCR repertoire profiling, blood samples were analyzed as peripheral blood mononuclear cells. The immunoSEQ Assay was used to sequence TCR beta CDR3 regions from DNA. Per the original workflow: T cell density was computed as TCR beta template counts normalized to usable DNA estimated by amplifying housekeeping genes. Richness was estimated with the preseqR package, extrapolating to 400,000 templates for PBMC samples and 120,000 templates for tissue samples. Clonality was taken to be one minus Pielou's evenness. Tissue-enriched TCRs were identified by differential abundance testing using productive amino-acid clonotypes, minimum total count 5 and alpha 0.1. The Jaccard Index and the Morisita Overlap Index were used to measure repertoire overlap between compartments. GLIPH grouped TCR beta CDR3s together with public tetramer-defined viral CDR3s, and a viral motif had to include at least three viral sequences and show V-gene enrichment. Entries here come from immuneACCESS through TCRdb and include only in-frame sequences with V and J called. Some clones fail to appear in such tables; in the studies checked, an unresolved V gene covers under half of the shortfall, and the cause of the remainder is unknown. The DNA gave D and trimming, while V, J and clone size come from that table. The sample yields 130,000 or so clones; roughly nine tenths were counted once. The ten largest clones represent 1.7% of the sample.

Summary of the overall study and its limitations: Because multi-region sequencing of the tumors was not done, intratumor heterogeneity could not be ruled out. Because the study design was exploratory, TCR variables were selected using unadjusted p-values without false-discovery rate correction. Longer overall survival was associated with higher T cell density in blood, whereas shorter survival was associated with higher clonality in adjacent lung. A median of approximately 62 of the top 100 tumor clones turned up in the paired uninvolved adjacent lung, and roughly 28 of those clones also ranked among the top 100 of that same adjacent lung. Uninvolved tumor-adjacent lung showed the highest T cell clonality, higher than tumor, which suggests more focused antigenic responses in the uninvolved tumor-adjacent lung.

Inclusive of the bounding cysteine and phenylalanine, the CDR3 is 15 residues long. CDR3 DNA only is kept here, 45 bases in frame from base 1. CDR1 and CDR2, per the germline V gene (reference sequence), are MNHEY and SMNVEV. V and J are truncated by 8 bases and 8 bases respectively, leaving an intervening sequence of 24 bases. The chain is encoded by TRBV27 joined to TRBJ1-2, and possibly TRBD1, on 6 matching bases. The material sequenced was peripheral blood, taken before any cancer treatment. The clonotype originates from a female donor of 60 years or more with stage I lung adenocarcinoma. CDR3 reads: CASALRFGQPGGYTF. The sequenced DNA: TGTGCCAGCGCCCTACGATTCGGACAGCCCGGGGGCTACACCTTC.